The TCR beta chain under discussion was sequenced for a study of T-cell memory formation after mild COVID-19. Broader study findings: Within pre-infection memory, some responding clones were found, suggesting cross-reactive memory joined. The study found contracting CD4+ clones mainly in CM and EM and contracting CD8+ clones in EMRA.

V gave up 4 bases and J gave up 0 bases, with 19 bases separating them. The CDR3 runs to 18 residues. Germline assignment: CDR1 SNHLY and CDR2 FYNNEI. cDNA libraries for TCR alpha and TCR beta, carrying sample barcodes and UMIs, came from 5'RACE with constant-segment primers. TCRdb analysed the 5' RACE reads with MiXCR anew, one entry per CDR3 protein. The table lists 400,000 to 550,000 distinct CDR3 sequences, around a quarter of them singletons. With respect to this clonotype: Its antigen remains unknown.

The V and J genes are TRBV2 and TRBJ2-1, with D perhaps matching TRBD1 or TRBD2 (5 bases each). The sample was PBMCs or a T cell subset sorted from them (not recorded which). This clonotype was sampled from an adult woman who had mild COVID-19 (a few samples of this study predate the infection). Cell type and time point are not known. The CDR3 bases are TGTGCCAGCAGTGGTAGCGTCCAGGGCAGGGTCTCCTACAATGAGCAGTTCTTC. This sequence encodes CASSGSVQGRVSYNEQFF.